This TCR beta chain was found in a study of cytomegalovirus exposure and HLA in healthy donors. Study-level findings and limits: Later analysis showed TCR association rates varying by HLA locus, highest for DRB1 and lowest for HLA-C. Usually a TCR sequence was rare, but some public TCRs were found in many donors. Per a prior analysis, the majority of TCR beta V segments were productive roughly 87% or roughly 30% of the time.

The CDR3 covers 16 residues. Unmatched junction bases numbered 7, after V lost 4 bases and J lost 5 bases. Germline CDR1 SGHNT, CDR2 YYREEE (reference sequence). It was with 60 Vbeta and 13 Jbeta primers that the PCR ran. Libraries were prepared by immunoSEQ multiplex PCR; TCRdb keeps only in-frame clonotypes and omits some of them. The sample has about 77,000 clones; about 80% are singletons. This clone appeared once. What it binds is unknown. The clonotype comes from a man aged 40-50 years in good health and CMV-seronegative. The V and J genes are TRBV5-4 and TRBJ2-2; 11 nucleotides align to TRBD1. Sequenced input: PBMCs. CDR3 loop: CASSPGQGARTGELFF. The CDR3 region has the DNA TGTGCCAGCAGCCCTGGACAGGGGGCGCGTACCGGGGAGCTGTTTTTT.